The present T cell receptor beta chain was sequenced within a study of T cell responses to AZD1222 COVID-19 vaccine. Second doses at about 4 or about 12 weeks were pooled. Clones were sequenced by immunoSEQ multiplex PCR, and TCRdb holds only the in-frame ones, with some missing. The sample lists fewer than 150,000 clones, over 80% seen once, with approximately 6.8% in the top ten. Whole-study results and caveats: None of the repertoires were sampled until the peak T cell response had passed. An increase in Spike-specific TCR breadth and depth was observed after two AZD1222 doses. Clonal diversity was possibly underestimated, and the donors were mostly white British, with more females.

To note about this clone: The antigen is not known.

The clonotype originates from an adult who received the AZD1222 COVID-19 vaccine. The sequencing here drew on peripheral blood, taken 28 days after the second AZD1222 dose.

The CDR3 region is CASSPTPRRSGNTIYF. The DNA for the CDR3 is TGTGCCAGCAGCCCCACTCCAAGGCGCTCTGGAAACACCATATATTTT. The rearrangement uses TRBV9 and TRBJ1-3; no reliable D call. Germline loops: CDR1 SGDLS, CDR2 YYNGEE. The CDR3 runs to 16 residues. Trimming left V 4 bases short and J 0 bases short, with 14 bases between.